The following is a T cell receptor (beta chain) sequence with its context. Its target is not known. Through 5' RACE with UMI labels, the TRB cDNA libraries were prepared. Following a re-call of the 5' RACE reads, TCRdb has one entry per CDR3 protein and lacks DNA. The listing records 100,000 to 150,000 distinct CDR3 sequences. The data were taken from a study of CXCR3-negative and CXCR3-positive naive CD8 T cells. Study findings and constraints: Much lower diversity was found in memory CD8+ cells, while both naive subsets had comparably high diversity. Fresh PBMCs went into most assays, and CXCR3 expression partly declined after cryopreservation.

Every individual CD8+ T cell subset underwent sorting in triplicate at around 300,000 cells apiece. CDR1 is SGDLS and CDR2 is YYNGEE in the germline V gene. CDR3 length equals 13 residues. The chain employs TRBV9 and TRBJ2-1; TCRdb gives TRBD2 as the D gene, but with no DNA this cannot be confirmed. Sequencing was carried out using naive CXCR3- CD8+ T cells from blood. Subset noted: CD45RO-CCR7+CD27+CD95- naive CD8+ T cells lacking CXCR3 (TNR3-). The clonotype originates from a human donor in good health. Some clones in this sample may be carry-over from other donors' samples. CDR3 amino acids: CASSADYYNEQFF.